Shown below are 10 T cell receptor beta chains from a single sample sequenced in a study of T cells after somatic rescue of genetic block. Clones were read by immunoSEQ multiplex PCR, and TCRdb kept only the in-frame ones, dropping some. The table shows roughly 15,000 clones, with approximately 70% occurring only once. The sample comprised peripheral blood mononuclear cells (PBMCs). Receptors were obtained from a boy younger than 18.

The chain combines TRBV9 with TRBJ2-7, with D possibly matching TRBD2 (5 bases). CDR3 length: 16 amino acids. Trimming left V 2 bases short and J 3 bases short, with 18 bases between. Germline values: CDR1 SGDLS, CDR2 YYNGEE. The CDR3 region is CASSVGEGIWYYEQYF. DNA of the CDR3: TGTGCCAGCAGCGTGGGTGAGGGAATTTGGTACTACGAGCAGTACTTC.

The chain links TRBV28 to TRBJ2-7; TRBD2 matches at 10 bases. In germline, CDR1 is MDHEN, CDR2 SYDVKM. V lost 5 bases and J lost 3; bases outside the gene matches: 7. The CDR3 is made up of 15 amino acids. The CDR3: CASSPIAGGFYEQYF. CDR3 coding DNA: TGTGCCAGCAGTCCTATAGCGGGAGGTTTCTACGAGCAGTACTTC.

In its sample, this clone was seen a few times. The chain joins TRBV27 to TRBJ2-1; TRBD2 is a possible D gene (5 bases). Germline CDR1 MNHEY, CDR2 SMNVEV (reference sequence). The CDR3 totals 13 residues. The V and J ends lost 7 bases and 2 bases respectively, with 9 bases between them. The CDR3 DNA is TGTGCCAGCAAGCCTAGCACCTACAATGAGCAGTTCTTC. This sequence encodes CASKPSTYNEQFF.

V is TRBV30 and J is TRBJ2-7; D is ambiguous. CDR1 and CDR2 (germline): GTSNPN, SVGIG (reference sequence). The V gene lost 2 bases and the J gene lost 2 bases, with 16 bases spanning the gap. This CDR3 contains 15 residues. The CDR3 sequence is CAWSRGPPFTYEQYF. In DNA, the CDR3 is TGTGCCTGGAGTAGAGGACCCCCTTTTACCTACGAGCAGTACTTC.

The chain joins TRBV7-9 to TRBJ2-7; D might be TRBD2 (6 bases). V was clipped by 4 bases and J by 4 bases, with 20 bases between them. Germline V gene data show CDR1 as SEHNR and CDR2 as FQNEAQ (reference sequence). This CDR3 comprises 16 residues. This CDR3 reads CASSSPPGTVTYEQYF. The CDR3 DNA sequence: TGTGCCAGCAGCTCCCCCCCCGGGACTGTAACTTACGAGCAGTACTTC. Based on the CDR3 plus reference TRBV7-9 and TRBJ2-7, the full variable domain is DTGVSQNPRHKITKRGQNVTFRCDPISEHNRLYWYRQTLGQGPEFLTYFQNEAQLEKSRLLSDRFSAERPKGSFSTLEIQRTEQGDSAMYLCASSSPPGTVTYEQYFGPGTRLTVT.

The chain carries TRBV9 and TRBJ2-1, with 10 bases matching TRBD2. The CDR3 sequence is 17 residues long. CDR1 SGDLS and CDR2 YYNGEE come from the germline V gene. Trimming took 3 bases from V and 3 from J; bases not matched to a gene: 9. CDR3 DNA sequence: TGTGCCAGCAGCGGATCACCTACTAGCGGGGACTACAATGAGCAGTTCTTC. Amino acids: CASSGSPTSGDYNEQFF.

This chain joins TRBV27 and TRBJ1-2, with D possibly matching TRBD1 (6 bases). The CDR3 is made up of 13 amino acids. The V end was cut by 3 bases, the J end by 8 bases, with 13 bases between. Per germline, CDR1 MNHEY and CDR2 SMNVEV (reference sequence). The CDR3, as DNA: TGTGCCAGCAGTTTGAGGGGGGCGCGGGGCTACACCTTC. It encodes CASSLRGARGYTF.

The rearrangement uses TRBV7-7 and TRBJ2-2, with 10 bases that match TRBD1. The V and J ends lost 5 bases and 6 bases, in that order; junction bases with no gene match: 3. The CDR3 has 14 residues. CDR1 is SSHAT, CDR2 FNYEAQ, per germline (reference sequence). CDR3 sequence reads: CASSRDRGAGELFF. The CDR3 nucleotides read TGTGCCAGCAGCCGGGACAGGGGAGCCGGGGAGCTGTTTTTT. Drawing the rest from reference TRBV7-7 and TRBJ2-2, the complete variable domain is GAGVSQSPRYKVTKRGQDVTLRCDPISSHATLYWYQQALGQGPEFLTYFNYEAQPDKSGLPSDRFSAERPEGSISTLTIQRTEQRDSAMYRCASSRDRGAGELFFGEGSRLTVL.

The chain uses TRBV7-3 and TRBJ2-1; 8 nucleotides agree with TRBD2. The germline gives CDR1 SGHTA, CDR2 FQGTGA. Trimming removed 5 bases from V and 5 bases from J; junction bases left unmatched: 5. There are 14 residues in the CDR3. The CDR3 here is CASSLSGIDNEQFF. For the CDR3, the DNA is TGTGCCAGCAGCCTTAGCGGGATCGACAATGAGCAGTTCTTC.

This chain links TRBV29-1 with TRBJ1-1, with D hard to call. Germline V gives CDR1 SQVTM, CDR2 ANQGSEA. The CDR3 spans 13 residues. Trimming left V 8 bases short and J 1 base short, with 14 bases between. This CDR3 reads CSPRRAGNTEAFF. The CDR3 DNA sequence: TGCAGCCCACGAAGGGCTGGGAACACTGAAGCTTTCTTT. The full variable domain, with the rest looked up from reference TRBV29-1 and TRBJ1-1, is SAVISQKPSRDICQRGTSLTIQCQVDSQVTMMFWYRQQPGQSLTLIATANQGSEATYESGFVIDKFPISRPNLTFSTLTVSNMSPEDSSIYLCSPRRAGNTEAFFGQGTRLTVV.